The 17 T cell receptor beta chains given below trace back to one sample, sequenced in a study of blood T cell repertoires in COVID-19. Assay: immunoSEQ multiplex PCR; the TCRdb copy retains only in-frame clones and omits some. The sample records about 180,000 clones, around 80% being singletons. Sequenced material: peripheral blood. All receptors derive from an elderly woman with COVID-19, enrolled during active disease.

The J gene is TRBJ2-7, the V gene TRBV19; 13 nucleotides match TRBD2. The CDR3 spans 15 residues. CDR1 LNHDA and CDR2 SQIVND come from the germline V gene (reference sequence). V gave up 3 bases and J gave up 3 bases; unmatched junction bases: 2. CDR3 sequence: CASSIGLAGVYEQYF. In nucleotides, the CDR3 is TGTGCCAGTAGTATCGGACTAGCGGGAGTCTACGAGCAGTACTTC.

This sequence joins TRBV6-2 or TRBV6-3 and TRBJ2-5; 9 bases agree with TRBD2. CDR3 size: 17 residues. CDR1 is MNHEY, CDR2 SVGEGT, per germline. J was trimmed by 5 bases and V by 2 bases; bases with no gene match: 12. The CDR3 sequence is CASSYGRVAGVGETQYF. The CDR3 nucleotides are TGTGCCAGCAGTTACGGGCGAGTAGCGGGAGTCGGGGAGACCCAGTACTTC.

The gene calls are TRBV7-2 and TRBJ1-2; the match to TRBD1 covers 9 bases. This CDR3 spans 14 amino acids. The germline gives CDR1 SGHTA, CDR2 FQGNSA. V lost 5 bases to trimming and J lost 4 bases; unmatched junction nucleotides: 5. CDR3 loop: CASSEGQGPYGYTF. The DNA for the CDR3 is TGTGCCAGCAGCGAGGGACAGGGACCCTATGGCTACACCTTC. Together with reference TRBV7-2 and TRBJ1-2, the CDR3 gives the full variable domain: GAGVSQSPSNKVTEKGKDVELRCDPISGHTALYWYRQSLGQGLEFLIYFQGNSAPDKSGLPSDRFSAERTGGSVSTLTIQRTQQEDSAVYLCASSEGQGPYGYTFGSGTRLTVV.

The V and J genes are TRBV7-9 and TRBJ2-7; TRBD2 matches 9 bases. CDR1 and CDR2 from the germline V gene are SEHNR and FQNEAQ (reference sequence). This CDR3 contains 15 residues. After removal of 5 bases from V and 1 base from J, the junction contained 6 bases not matched to a gene. The CDR3 loop is CASSISLAGSYEQYF. DNA for the CDR3: TGTGCCAGCAGCATTTCACTAGCGGGTTCCTACGAGCAGTACTTC.

The chain employs TRBV28 and TRBJ1-2; maybe TRBD1 (6 bases). The CDR3 is 16 residues long. Germline V gives CDR1 MDHEN, CDR2 SYDVKM. V was trimmed by 5 bases and J by 4 bases, leaving 20 bases between them. CDR3: CASSPPTGLLFYGYTF. The CDR3 nucleotides are TGTGCCAGCAGTCCGCCGACAGGCCTTCTCTTCTATGGCTACACCTTC.

V gene TRBV28 combines with J gene TRBJ2-5; 14 bases are shared with TRBD2. The J segment lost 7 bases and the V segment lost 6 bases, leaving 4 bases of the junction unmatched. CDR1 MDHEN and CDR2 SYDVKM come from the germline V gene. This CDR3 is built from 14 residues. CDR3 bases: TGTGCCAGCAGCTCCGGGACTAGCGGGGGGACCCAGTACTTC. This codes for CASSSGTSGGTQYF. Filled out from reference TRBV28 and TRBJ2-5, the complete variable domain reads DVKVTQSSRYLVKRTGEKVFLECVQDMDHENMFWYRQDPGLGLRLIYFSYDVKMKEKGDIPEGYSVSREKKERFSLILESASTNQTSMYLCASSSGTSGGTQYFGPGTRLLVL.

The chain employs TRBV28 and TRBJ2-7, with TRBD1 matching over 10 bases. The trim removed 8 bases at V and 4 bases at J, leaving 8 bases unmatched. This CDR3 spans 14 amino acids. From germline, CDR1 is MDHEN and CDR2 SYDVKM. CDR3 bases: TGTGCCAGCCGTGGGGGACAGGGGAAGTACGAGCAGTACTTC. Protein: CASRGGQGKYEQYF.

The chain employs TRBV29-1 and TRBJ2-1; perhaps TRBD2 as D (5 bases). V was cut by 3 bases and J by 0 bases, with 15 bases left in between. This CDR3 region has 16 residues. Germline CDR1 is SQVTM and CDR2 is ANQGSEA. Here the CDR3 reads CSVDFGKPGSYNEQFF. The CDR3 DNA sequence: TGCAGCGTTGATTTCGGGAAGCCGGGCTCCTACAATGAGCAGTTCTTC.

In DNA form, the CDR3 reads TGCACCGTGACAGGTACATCCTACAATGAGCAGTTCTTC. Encoded protein: CTVTGTSYNEQFF. The rearrangement joins TRBV29-1 to TRBJ2-1, with D maybe TRBD1 (6 bases). The CDR3 has 13 residues. The germline V gene has CDR1 SQVTM and CDR2 ANQGSEA.

In nucleotides, the CDR3 is TGTGCCAGTAGTATGTCCTCCGGGACTAGCGGGACTACGCAGTATTTT. As protein: CASSMSSGTSGTTQYF. The chain employs TRBV19 and TRBJ2-3; the match to TRBD2 covers 13 bases. Germline V gene lookup returns CDR1 LNHDA and CDR2 SQIVND (reference sequence). Trimming cost V 3 bases and J 8 bases; bases outside gene matches: 8. This CDR3 region has 16 residues. The full variable domain, in which reference TRBV19 and TRBJ2-3 provide the parts outside the CDR3, is DGGITQSPKYLFRKEGQNVTLSCEQNLNHDAMYWYRQDPGQGLRLIYYSQIVNDFQKGDIAEGYSVSREKKESFPLTVTSAQKNPTAFYLCASSMSSGTSGTTQYFGPGTRLTVL.

The chain carries TRBV19 and TRBJ2-5; the match to TRBD2 covers 12 bases. V was pared by 3 bases and J by 5 bases, with 7 bases of the junction left unmatched. Germline V gene lookup returns CDR1 LNHDA and CDR2 SQIVND (reference sequence). CDR3 length equals 16 residues. The CDR3 loop reads CASSIGGTSGRETQYF. In nucleotides, the CDR3 is TGTGCCAGTAGTATCGGGGGGACTAGCGGGCGGGAGACCCAGTACTTC.

The V call is TRBV4-2, the J call TRBJ1-2; perhaps TRBD1 as D (5 bases). The V gene's germline CDR1 is LGHNA and CDR2 YNFKEQ. There are 16 residues in the CDR3. The V and J ends lost 4 bases and 7 bases respectively, with 22 bases between them. As DNA, the CDR3 is TGTGCCAGCAGCCCTCATGCCGACAGCAGGTCCCGTGGCTACACCTTC. Encoded protein: CASSPHADSRSRGYTF.

This rearrangement joins TRBV19 to TRBJ2-1, with 11 bases that match TRBD2. Trimming took 1 base from V and 10 from J; bases not matched to a gene: 18. There are 19 residues in the CDR3. In germline, CDR1 is LNHDA, CDR2 SQIVND (reference sequence). As DNA, the CDR3 is TGTGCCAGTAGTATAGCCCCTTGGGAAGTAGCGGGGGGGCTGGAAGAGCAGTTCTTC. Translated: CASSIAPWEVAGGLEEQFF.

V gene TRBV7-8 combines with J gene TRBJ1-5; D may be TRBD1 (6 bases). There are 17 residues in the CDR3. Germline V CDR1 and CDR2: SGHVS, FQNEAQ. With 1 base removed from V and 3 bases from J, the gap between germline ends came to 16 bases. The CDR3 DNA follows: TGTGCCAGCAGCTTAGTCTTCTTAGGGACAACCAATCAGCCCCAGCATTTT. Its protein product is CASSLVFLGTTNQPQHF.

The chain employs TRBV9 and TRBJ1-1; D gene uncertain. There are 14 residues in the CDR3. Trimming took off 0 bases at V and 5 bases at J, with 11 bases between the two ends. From germline, CDR1 is SGDLS and CDR2 YYNGEE. The CDR3 region has the DNA TGTGCCAGCAGCGTAGTTGAGGGAAGGACTGAAGCTTTCTTT. Protein product: CASSVVEGRTEAFF.

This clone was seen just once. The rearrangement links TRBV6-5 to TRBJ2-1; 11 bases agree with TRBD1. The CDR3 has 15 residues. Losses at the gene ends were 5 bases for V and 8 bases for J; bases not matched to a gene: 8. The germline V gene has CDR1 MNHEY and CDR2 SVGAGI. The chain's CDR3 is CASSPRTGGKDEQFF. CDR3 nucleotides: TGTGCCAGCAGTCCAAGGACAGGGGGCAAGGATGAGCAGTTCTTC.

The gene calls are TRBV7-2 and TRBJ1-5, with a tentative D call TRBD1 (6 bases). Germline V gene data show CDR1 as SGHTA and CDR2 as FQGNSA. V was trimmed by 5 bases and J by 5 bases, leaving 16 bases between them. The CDR3 is 15 amino acids. The CDR3 DNA sequence: TGTGCCAGCAGCCCCAGGTGGGGGCCCGATCAGCCCCAGCATTTT. It specifies CASSPRWGPDQPQHF.